A single sample is the source of the 16 T cell receptor beta chains below, sequenced in a study of blood T cells in healthy people across ages. Then a second PCR, running about 6 to 12 cycles, was carried out with a sample-barcoded 5' primer and a J-beta primer mix. TCRdb fed the 5' RACE reads into MiXCR, producing one record per CDR3 protein. Seen here are roughly 650,000 distinct CDR3 sequences, less than 40% observed once, and the top ten hold 15% to 19%. Sample: blood. All receptors come from a woman of 80 years or more in good health.

This clonotype came up many times. This chain links TRBV20-1 with TRBJ1-1; 9 nucleotides align to TRBD1. CDR1 is DFQATT and CDR2 is SNEGSKA in the germline V gene (reference sequence). Trimming removed 6 bases from V and 4 bases from J; junction bases left unmatched: 9. The CDR3 has 14 residues. CDR3 sequence (DNA): TGCAGTGCACCCGGGACAGGGCTGATCACTGAAGCTTTCTTT. Its protein is CSAPGTGLITEAFF.

V gene TRBV20-1 combines with J gene TRBJ2-7, with a weak D call TRBD2 (6 bases). The length of the CDR3 is 15 residues. Deletions cut 6 bases from V and 2 bases from J, with 20 bases between. From germline, CDR1 is DFQATT and CDR2 SNEGSKA (reference sequence). CDR3 protein: CSATPFTSSTYEQYF. DNA for the CDR3: TGCAGTGCAACGCCTTTCACTAGCAGCACCTACGAGCAGTACTTC.

This clonotype was seen many times. A single base separates this from a much larger clone, so it may be a read error. The chain carries TRBV6-2 or TRBV6-3 and TRBJ2-5; TRBD2 aligns across 7 bases. The ends lost 7 bases at V and 2 bases at J; junction bases unmatched: 1. The germline CDR1 and CDR2 sequences are MNHEY and SVGEGT. This CDR3 is built from 12 residues. The CDR3 bases are TGTGCCAGCAAGGGACTACAAGAGACCCAGTACTTC. Encoded protein: CASKGLQETQYF.

The V gene is TRBV5-1, the J gene TRBJ1-1; D is possibly TRBD1 (5 bases). CDR3 length equals 13 residues. V lost 4 bases, J lost 8 bases, and 15 bases lay in between. Germline V CDR1 and CDR2: SGHRS, YFSETQ. This chain's CDR3 is CASSRDRQVEAFF. The CDR3 coding sequence is TGCGCCAGCAGCAGGGACCGCCAGGTCGAAGCTTTCTTT.

This clonotype has a count of ten or more. This sequence joins TRBV9 and TRBJ1-2; TRBD1 aligns across 7 bases. The CDR3 spans 13 residues. Unmatched junction bases numbered 4, after V lost 0 bases and J lost 8 bases. Looked up from germline, CDR1 is SGDLS and CDR2 is YYNGEE. CDR3: CASSVDQGGGYTF. The CDR3 DNA reads as TGTGCCAGCAGCGTAGATCAGGGGGGCGGCTACACCTTC. Full variable domain (rest looked up from reference TRBV9 and TRBJ1-2): DSGVTQTPKHLITATGQRVTLRCSPRSGDLSVYWYQQSLDQGLQFLIQYYNGEERAKGNILERFSAQQFPDLHSELNLSSLELGDSALYFCASSVDQGGGYTFGSGTRLTVV.

This clonotype has a count of ten or more. The rearrangement joins TRBV7-2 to TRBJ1-2; D is undetermined. Per germline, CDR1 SGHTA and CDR2 FQGNSA. The CDR3 extends over 16 amino acids. Between the trimmed V and J ends, which lost 1 base and 3 bases, there was a span of 15 bases. Here the CDR3 reads CASSLVSAATYYGYTF. The CDR3 nucleotides are TGTGCCAGCAGCTTAGTGTCAGCTGCGACCTACTATGGCTACACCTTC. The full variable domain, its missing parts supplied by reference TRBV7-2 and TRBJ1-2, is GAGVSQSPSNKVTEKGKDVELRCDPISGHTALYWYRQSLGQGLEFLIYFQGNSAPDKSGLPSDRFSAERTGGSVSTLTIQRTQQEDSAVYLCASSLVSAATYYGYTFGSGTRLTVV.

This clonotype was counted only a few times. This may be a read error: a much more frequent sequence differs by one nucleotide. The chain links TRBV24-1 to TRBJ2-5; 7 nucleotides agree with TRBD2. CDR1 is KGHDR and CDR2 is SFDVKD in the germline V gene. This CDR3 is built from 14 residues. The junction had 5 bases not matched to a gene; V was cut back by 7 bases and J by 1 base. The CDR3 region has the DNA TGTGCCACCAGGGATCCGGGAGGCCAAGAGACCCAGTACTTC. Residues: CATRDPGGQETQYF.

This clonotype was recorded many times. The chain is built from TRBV5-6 and TRBJ2-3; TRBD2 aligns across 7 bases. The germline gives CDR1 SGHDT, CDR2 YYEEEE. V shed 3 bases, J shed 0 bases, and the junction held 10 bases outside the gene matches. This CDR3 spans 17 amino acids. CDR3 bases: TGTGCCAGCAGCTCCCTAACTAGCGCCCTAAGCACAGATACGCAGTATTTT. It specifies CASSSLTSALSTDTQYF.

Many counts were recorded for this clonotype. The gene calls are TRBV12-3 or TRBV12-4 and TRBJ1-5, with 8 bases lining up with TRBD1. J gave up 11 bases and V 3 bases, and 6 bases lay outside the gene matches. The CDR3 is 13 residues long. CDR3 sequence: CASSFSGGHSQHF. CDR3 bases: TGTGCCAGCAGTTTTTCAGGGGGCCATTCCCAGCATTTT.

At least ten counts were recorded for this clonotype. The chain uses TRBV10-3 and TRBJ2-5; 7 positions match TRBD1. Germline CDR1 and CDR2: ENHRY and SYGVKD. CDR3 length: 13 amino acids. Trimming took 8 bases from V and 4 from J; bases not matched to a gene: 7. CDR3: CAIGTGDLETQYF. The CDR3 DNA sequence: TGTGCCATCGGAACAGGGGATTTAGAGACCCAGTACTTC.

This clonotype was seen once. V is TRBV7-2 and J is TRBJ2-4, with TRBD2 matching 10 bases. The better agreement between TRBJ2-7 and the DNA end casts doubt on the J call. CDR1 and CDR2 from the germline V gene are SGHTA and FQGNSA. The CDR3 consists of 14 residues. The CDR3 loop is CASSATSGVYEQYF. In DNA, the CDR3 is TGTGCCAGCAGCGCTACTAGCGGGGTTTACGAGCAGTACTTC.

Concerning this clonotype: A read error may be the cause here, since a much bigger clone is one base away. This chain joins TRBV5-8 and TRBJ2-1; the match to TRBD1 covers 12 bases. The CDR3 has 16 residues. J gave up 13 bases and V 1 base, and 12 bases lay outside the gene matches. Germline V gives CDR1 SGHTS, CDR2 YDEGEE. The CDR3 here is CASSLPRDRGRETQFF. The DNA of the CDR3 is TGTGCCAGCAGCTTGCCACGGGACAGGGGGCGGGAGACCCAGTTCTTC.

This sequence joins TRBV5-1 and TRBJ1-2, with a weak D call TRBD1 (5 bases). Germline-derived CDR1 and CDR2 are SGHRS and YFSETQ. The CDR3 is made up of 15 amino acids. V dropped 3 bases and J dropped 2 bases, with 14 bases sitting between them. DNA of the CDR3: TGCGCCAGCAGCTATGTTGGGGCGAGGAACTATGGCTACACCTTC. Translating it yields CASSYVGARNYGYTF.

This clonotype has at least ten counts. This chain links TRBV12-3 or TRBV12-4 with TRBJ1-6; 7 bases map to TRBD1. V trimming: 6 bases; J trimming: 8 bases; junction bases outside the gene matches: 4. The CDR3 is made up of 13 amino acids. The CDR3 reads CASRTQGDSPLHF. In DNA, the CDR3 is TGTGCCAGCAGGACTCAGGGGGATTCACCCCTCCACTTT.

The V gene is TRBV11-1, the J gene TRBJ2-5, with TRBD2 matching over 8 bases. Trimming at V came to 3 bases and at J to 1 base, leaving 4 bases not matched to a gene. Germline CDR1 is SGHAT and CDR2 is FQDESV (reference sequence). The CDR3 is 15 amino acids. Here the CDR3 DNA reads TGTGCCAGCAGCTTTGGCGGGAGGCTCCAAGAGACCCAGTACTTC. Its protein is CASSFGGRLQETQYF.

The V and J genes are TRBV5-1 and TRBJ2-6, with unresolved D. CDR1 is SGHRS and CDR2 is YFSETQ in the germline V gene. The ends were cut back, 0 bases at V and 0 bases at J, with 7 bases in the middle. The CDR3 consists of 16 residues. The CDR3, as DNA: TGCGCCAGCAGCTTGGCGGTGCGCTCTGGGGCCAACGTCCTGACTTTC. This sequence encodes CASSLAVRSGANVLTF. The full variable domain, in which reference TRBV5-1 and TRBJ2-6 provide the parts outside the CDR3, is KAGVTQTPRYLIKTRGQQVTLSCSPISGHRSVSWYQQTPGQGLQFLFEYFSETQRNKGNFPGRFSGRQFSNSRSEMNVSTLELGDSALYLCASSLAVRSGANVLTFGAGSRLTVL.